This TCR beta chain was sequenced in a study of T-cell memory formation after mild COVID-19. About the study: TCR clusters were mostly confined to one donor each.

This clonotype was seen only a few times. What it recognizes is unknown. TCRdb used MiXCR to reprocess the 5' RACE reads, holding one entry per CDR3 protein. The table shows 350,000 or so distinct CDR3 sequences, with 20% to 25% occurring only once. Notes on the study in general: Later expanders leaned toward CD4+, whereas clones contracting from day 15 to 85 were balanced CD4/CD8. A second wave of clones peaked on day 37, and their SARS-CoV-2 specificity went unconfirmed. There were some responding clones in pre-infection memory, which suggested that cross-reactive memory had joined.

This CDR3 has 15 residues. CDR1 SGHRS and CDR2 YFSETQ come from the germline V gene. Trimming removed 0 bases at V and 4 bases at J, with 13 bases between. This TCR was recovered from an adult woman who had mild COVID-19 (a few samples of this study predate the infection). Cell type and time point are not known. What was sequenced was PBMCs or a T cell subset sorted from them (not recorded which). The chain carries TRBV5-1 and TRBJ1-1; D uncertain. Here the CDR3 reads CASSLGYREGTEAFF. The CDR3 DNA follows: TGCGCCAGCAGCTTGGGATATAGGGAGGGCACTGAAGCTTTCTTT.